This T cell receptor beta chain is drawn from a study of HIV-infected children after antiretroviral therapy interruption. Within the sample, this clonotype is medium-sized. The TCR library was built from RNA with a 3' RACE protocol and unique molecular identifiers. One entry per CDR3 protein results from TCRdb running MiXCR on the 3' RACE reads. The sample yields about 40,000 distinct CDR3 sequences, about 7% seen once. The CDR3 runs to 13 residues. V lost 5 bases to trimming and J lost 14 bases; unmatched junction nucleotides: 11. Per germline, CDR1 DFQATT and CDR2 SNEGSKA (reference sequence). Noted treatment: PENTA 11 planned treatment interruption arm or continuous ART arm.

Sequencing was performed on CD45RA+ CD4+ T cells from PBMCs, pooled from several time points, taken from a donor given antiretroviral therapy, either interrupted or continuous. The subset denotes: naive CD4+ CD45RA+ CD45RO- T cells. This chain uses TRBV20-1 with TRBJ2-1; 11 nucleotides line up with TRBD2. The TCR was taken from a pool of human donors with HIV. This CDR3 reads CSAAEGGLAEKFF. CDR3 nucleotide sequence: TGCAGTGCTGCCGAAGGGGGACTAGCGGAAAAGTTCTTC.